Each of the 30 T cell receptor beta chains below was sequenced from the same sample in a study of Ad26.COV2.S vaccination and SARS-CoV-2 variants. Treatment reported: some 19 received Ad26.COV2.S at low or high dose, single or two shots; five or six received placebo; per-sample allocation not given. Sampling was done on day 63 after the first vaccine or placebo injection. Assay: immunoSEQ multiplex PCR; the TCRdb copy retains only in-frame clones and omits some. The sample has approximately 360,000 clones; 83% are singletons. Here the sequenced sample was peripheral blood, taken in a trial of Ad26.COV2.S vaccine versus placebo. Source of these receptors: a person aged 18-65 years who received the Ad26.COV2.S COVID-19 vaccine or a placebo.

The CDR3 loop reads CASTNTVEAFF. CDR3 nucleotides: TGTGCCAGCACCAATACAGTTGAAGCTTTCTTT. The gene calls are TRBV28 and TRBJ1-1, with D hard to call. From germline, CDR1 is MDHEN and CDR2 SYDVKM. V lost 7 bases and J lost 7, with 10 bases in between. The CDR3 has 11 residues.

Only one count was recorded for this clone. V usage is TRBV9 and J usage is TRBJ2-1; the match to TRBD2 covers 10 bases. The CDR3 is 16 residues long. The germline V gene encodes CDR1 SGDLS and CDR2 YYNGEE. The ends lost 4 bases at V and 7 bases at J; junction bases unmatched: 11. CDR3: CASSPRGSGGRNEQFF. The CDR3 coding sequence is TGTGCCAGCAGCCCCCGGGGTAGCGGGGGGAGGAATGAGCAGTTCTTC.

This clone was detected once. In DNA, the CDR3 is TGTGCCAGCAGCTTAAACAGGGGTACGAGTGTAGATACGCAGTATTTT. This gives the protein CASSLNRGTSVDTQYF. The V and J genes are TRBV5-6 and TRBJ2-3, with 7 bases that match TRBD1. This CDR3 has 16 amino acids. Germline V gene data show CDR1 as SGHDT and CDR2 as YYEEEE. The V gene end was trimmed by 2 bases and the J gene end by 5 bases; junction bases not matched to a gene: 11. Supplemented by reference TRBV5-6 and TRBJ2-3, the full variable domain reads DAGVTQSPTHLIKTRGQQVTLRCSPKSGHDTVSWYQQALGQGPQFIFQYYEEEERQRGNFPDRFSGHQFPNYSSELNVNALLLGDSALYLCASSLNRGTSVDTQYFGPGTRLTVL.

The V call is TRBV5-1, the J call TRBJ1-5; no reliable D call. The V gene's germline CDR1 is SGHRS and CDR2 YFSETQ. The CDR3 is 15 amino acids. V lost 4 bases and J lost 2, with 13 bases in between. The CDR3 DNA reads as TGCGCCAGCAGCCCGGGCGAGACGGGCAATCAGCCCCAGCATTTT. It translates to CASSPGETGNQPQHF.

The chain carries TRBV2 and TRBJ2-1; the D gene is possibly TRBD2 (5 bases). The V end was cut by 4 bases, the J end by 9 bases, with 13 bases between. The CDR3 is made up of 13 amino acids. The germline CDR1 and CDR2 sequences are SNHLY and FYNNEI. Here the CDR3 DNA reads TGTGCCAGCAGTGCGGAGGTAGTCGGTGAGCAGTTCTTC. It encodes CASSAEVVGEQFF.

CDR3: CASSQGGLAGYNEQFF. CDR3 in DNA: TGTGCCAGCAGCCAGGGAGGACTAGCGGGCTACAATGAGCAGTTCTTC. The chain combines TRBV27 with TRBJ2-1, with TRBD2 identical over 11 bases. J lost 3 bases, V lost 6 bases, and 7 bases had no gene match. The germline V gene encodes CDR1 MNHEY and CDR2 SMNVEV (reference sequence). This CDR3 has 16 amino acids.

This chain links TRBV7-2 with TRBJ2-2; 10 bases line up with TRBD2. CDR3 length: 17 amino acids. CDR1 and CDR2 from the germline V gene are SGHTA and FQGNSA. V lost 0 bases to trimming and J lost 1 base; unmatched junction nucleotides: 2. The CDR3 sequence is CASSLAASGGNTGELFF. CDR3 bases: TGTGCCAGCAGCTTAGCGGCTAGCGGGGGGAACACCGGGGAGCTGTTTTTT. Full variable domain (missing parts from reference TRBV7-2 and TRBJ2-2): GAGVSQSPSNKVTEKGKDVELRCDPISGHTALYWYRQSLGQGLEFLIYFQGNSAPDKSGLPSDRFSAERTGGSVSTLTIQRTQQEDSAVYLCASSLAASGGNTGELFFGEGSRLTVL.

The chain joins TRBV19 to TRBJ2-5, with D perhaps TRBD2 (5 bases). CDR3 length: 15 residues. Germline V gives CDR1 LNHDA, CDR2 SQIVND (reference sequence). The V end was cut by 3 bases, the J end by 5 bases, with 16 bases between. For the CDR3, the DNA is TGTGCCAGTAGTATTATTAGTAGTAGCGAGGAGACCCAGTACTTC. Its protein product is CASSIISSSEETQYF.

The genes are TRBV19 and TRBJ2-6, with TRBD1 matching over 8 bases. The CDR3 is 15 residues long. J was trimmed by 3 bases and V by 4 bases; bases with no gene match: 2. Germline V CDR1 and CDR2: LNHDA, SQIVND (reference sequence). The CDR3 sequence: CASSRTGFGANVLTF. Written as DNA, the CDR3 is TGTGCCAGTAGTAGGACAGGGTTTGGGGCCAACGTCCTGACTTTC. The whole variable domain, remainder taken from reference TRBV19 and TRBJ2-6, is DGGITQSPKYLFRKEGQNVTLSCEQNLNHDAMYWYRQDPGQGLRLIYYSQIVNDFQKGDIAEGYSVSREKKESFPLTVTSAQKNPTAFYLCASSRTGFGANVLTFGAGSRLTVL.

V is TRBV5-6 and J is TRBJ2-3, with 12 bases fitting TRBD2. The V gene's germline CDR1 is SGHDT and CDR2 YYEEEE. This CDR3 contains 19 residues. V shed 0 bases, J shed 0 bases, and the junction held 8 bases outside the gene matches. As DNA, the CDR3 is TGTGCCAGCAGCTTGGGGACTAGCGGGATAGTTTCTAGCACAGATACGCAGTATTTT. This sequence encodes CASSLGTSGIVSSTDTQYF.

The chain carries TRBV27 and TRBJ2-3, with D unresolved. Looked up from germline, CDR1 is MNHEY and CDR2 is SMNVEV (reference sequence). The CDR3 is 14 amino acids. Trimming left V 2 bases short and J 6 bases short, with 12 bases between. CDR3 coding DNA: TGTGCCAGCAGTTTACTTCCATTCCCGGATACGCAGTATTTT. This encodes CASSLLPFPDTQYF.

The CDR3 DNA follows: TGTGCCACCAGCAGAGTTGGTGGAGGATACTCCTACGAGCAGTACTTC. It yields the protein CATSRVGGGYSYEQYF. The chain joins TRBV15 to TRBJ2-7, with D perhaps TRBD2 (5 bases). The germline CDR1 and CDR2 sequences are LNHNV and YYDKDF (reference sequence). Trimming stripped 1 base from V and 0 bases from J, with 13 bases between. The CDR3 runs to 16 residues.

The chain couples TRBV6-2 or TRBV6-3 to TRBJ2-3, with TRBD2 identical over 7 bases. Germline-derived CDR1 and CDR2 are MNHEY and SVGEGT. The CDR3 runs 14 residues. V lost 4 bases to trimming and J lost 2 bases; unmatched junction nucleotides: 3. The CDR3 sequence is CASSWLADTDTQYF. The CDR3 DNA is TGTGCCAGCAGTTGGCTAGCGGACACAGATACGCAGTATTTT.

The chain joins TRBV7-9 to TRBJ1-1, with D unclear. The CDR3 contains 11 residues. V was pared by 3 bases and J by 4 bases, with 3 bases between. The germline V gene has CDR1 SEHNR and CDR2 FQNEAQ (reference sequence). Here the CDR3 DNA reads TGTGCCAGCAGCTTTCCCACTGAAGCTTTCTTT. This gives the protein CASSFPTEAFF. Drawing the rest from reference TRBV7-9 and TRBJ1-1, the complete variable domain is DTGVSQNPRHKITKRGQNVTFRCDPISEHNRLYWYRQTLGQGPEFLTYFQNEAQLEKSRLLSDRFSAERPKGSFSTLEIQRTEQGDSAMYLCASSFPTEAFFGQGTRLTVV.

In this sample, this clone turned up a few times. V is TRBV9 and J is TRBJ2-1; 8 bases are a match to TRBD2. The germline V gene has CDR1 SGDLS and CDR2 YYNGEE. With V trimmed by 4 bases and J by 1 base, 7 bases remained unmatched. The CDR3 is made up of 16 amino acids. CDR3 coding DNA: TGTGCCAGCAGCCTTTACAGCGGGAGTTCCTACAATGAGCAGTTCTTC. Translated, it gives CASSLYSGSSYNEQFF. The variable domain in full, with the rest retrieved from reference TRBV9 and TRBJ2-1, is DSGVTQTPKHLITATGQRVTLRCSPRSGDLSVYWYQQSLDQGLQFLIQYYNGEERAKGNILERFSAQQFPDLHSELNLSSLELGDSALYFCASSLYSGSSYNEQFFGPGTRLTVL.

This chain links TRBV6-5 with TRBJ2-1, with TRBD1 identical over 7 bases. Germline V gene lookup returns CDR1 MNHEY and CDR2 SVGAGI. V shed 0 bases and J 7 bases; nucleotides not matched to a gene: 3. CDR3 size: 14 residues. The CDR3 sequence: CASSYSTGINEQFF. In nucleotides, the CDR3 is TGTGCCAGCAGTTACTCGACAGGGATTAATGAGCAGTTCTTC.

The CDR3 nucleotides are TGTGCCAGCAGTCAGGGGCCCAAAAACATTCAGTACTTC. Translation: CASSQGPKNIQYF. The V gene is TRBV2, the J gene TRBJ2-4, with D possibly being TRBD1 (6 bases). There are 13 residues in the CDR3. V lost 5 bases and J 2 bases, leaving 7 bases between the germline ends. Germline CDR1 is SNHLY and CDR2 is FYNNEI.

This chain uses TRBV12-3 or TRBV12-4 with TRBJ1-2; D gene unclear. The CDR3 sequence is 13 residues long. Trimming pared 4 bases from V and 4 bases from J, leaving 10 bases between. The CDR3 here is CASSSTVFYGYTF. The CDR3 region has the DNA TGTGCCAGCAGTTCCACTGTTTTCTATGGCTACACCTTC.

The chain joins TRBV6-1 to TRBJ2-5; 7 bases line up with TRBD1. Germline V gene data show CDR1 as MNHNS and CDR2 as SASEGT. The CDR3 is made up of 17 amino acids. V lost 4 bases and J lost 2; bases outside the gene matches: 13. The DNA of the CDR3 is TGTGCCAGCAGTGGTCGCCGTGGACAGGTGAGACAAGAGACCCAGTACTTC. Its protein product is CASSGRRGQVRQETQYF.

This clone was counted a single time. The genes are TRBV18 and TRBJ1-3; a weak D match, TRBD1 (5 bases). Germline CDR1 is KGHSH and CDR2 is LQKENI. This CDR3 region has 16 residues. V was trimmed by 4 bases and J by 1 base, leaving 14 bases between them. The CDR3 region is CASSHGHEESGNTIYF. CDR3 DNA sequence: TGTGCCAGCTCACATGGACACGAGGAGTCTGGAAACACCATATATTTT.

This clone is a singleton in its sample. The V call is TRBV7-9, the J call TRBJ1-1, with D maybe TRBD1 (6 bases). This CDR3 has 16 amino acids. Germline-derived CDR1 and CDR2 are SEHNR and FQNEAQ (reference sequence). V was cut by 4 bases and J by 2 bases, with 17 bases left in between. Here the CDR3 reads CASSSPINRENTEAFF. The CDR3 DNA reads as TGTGCCAGCAGCTCCCCAATCAACAGGGAAAACACTGAAGCTTTCTTT.

The CDR3 nucleotides are TGTGCCAGCACCCTTCCTAGCACAGATACGCAGTATTTT. Amino acids: CASTLPSTDTQYF. The chain employs TRBV28 and TRBJ2-3; no reliable D call. The germline CDR1 and CDR2 sequences are MDHEN and SYDVKM. The V end was cut by 7 bases, the J end by 0 bases, with 8 bases between. This CDR3 has 13 amino acids. Full variable domain (outside the CDR3, taken from reference TRBV28 and TRBJ2-3): DVKVTQSSRYLVKRTGEKVFLECVQDMDHENMFWYRQDPGLGLRLIYFSYDVKMKEKGDIPEGYSVSREKKERFSLILESASTNQTSMYLCASTLPSTDTQYFGPGTRLTVL.

The chain carries TRBV9 and TRBJ2-3; 7 bases are shared with TRBD2. Per germline, CDR1 SGDLS and CDR2 YYNGEE. The CDR3 totals 13 residues. J lost 4 bases, V lost 5 bases, and 4 bases had no gene match. CDR3 in amino acids: CASSRGGADTQYF. In nucleotides, the CDR3 is TGTGCCAGCAGTCGTGGGGGGGCAGATACGCAGTATTTT.

This chain uses TRBV18 with TRBJ1-1, with a possible D match to TRBD1 (5 bases). Trimming removed 2 bases from V and 3 bases from J, with 13 bases in between. The CDR3 sequence is 15 residues long. CDR1 and CDR2 from the germline V gene are KGHSH and LQKENI. The CDR3 reads CASSPGSGGYTEAFF. The CDR3 coding sequence is TGTGCCAGCTCACCAGGCAGTGGGGGGTACACTGAAGCTTTCTTT.

J is TRBJ2-3 and V is TRBV5-1; 7 bases are shared with TRBD2. CDR1 is SGHRS and CDR2 is YFSETQ in the germline V gene. The CDR3 covers 15 residues. Trimming took 1 base from V and 4 from J; bases not matched to a gene: 6. CDR3 sequence reads: CASSLSQTSPDTQYF. The CDR3, as DNA: TGCGCCAGCAGCTTGTCCCAGACTAGCCCAGATACGCAGTATTTT.

This clone occurred a few times. The J gene is TRBJ1-5, the V gene TRBV7-9; maybe TRBD1 (6 bases). CDR3 length equals 15 residues. Per the germline V gene, CDR1 is SEHNR and CDR2 is FQNEAQ (reference sequence). The germline V and J ends were trimmed by 5 bases and 2 bases, with 13 bases remaining between them. CDR3 in DNA: TGTGCCAGCAGCCCCTTAGGGGGGGGCAATCAGCCCCAGCATTTT. Translating it yields CASSPLGGGNQPQHF.

V usage is TRBV5-1 and J usage is TRBJ2-5; D is unresolved. The germline gives CDR1 SGHRS, CDR2 YFSETQ. With 3 bases removed from V and 1 base from J, the gap between germline ends came to 4 bases. The CDR3 consists of 12 residues. The CDR3 nucleotides are TGCGCCAGCAGCTCTACCCAAGAGACCCAGTACTTC. Translating gives CASSSTQETQYF.

This chain uses TRBV7-9 with TRBJ2-1; 9 bases fit TRBD2. The J segment lost 5 bases and the V segment lost 4 bases, leaving 3 bases of the junction unmatched. This CDR3 contains 14 residues. Germline-derived CDR1 and CDR2 are SEHNR and FQNEAQ (reference sequence). In DNA, the CDR3 is TGTGCCAGCAGCTCCCGGACTAGCGACAATGAGCAGTTCTTC. Amino acids: CASSSRTSDNEQFF.

This clone was seen just once. V is TRBV6-6 and J is TRBJ2-2; 15 positions match TRBD2. The CDR3 is 17 residues long. Looked up from germline, CDR1 is MNHNY and CDR2 is SVGAGI (reference sequence). V dropped 7 bases and J dropped 7; count of bases not matched to a gene: 10. The CDR3 loop is CASIRTSGRAIDGELFF. As DNA, the CDR3 is TGTGCCAGCATTCGGACTAGCGGGAGGGCCATAGACGGGGAGCTGTTTTTT.

The chain couples TRBV28 to TRBJ1-4, with TRBD1 identical over 9 bases. Germline-derived CDR1 and CDR2 are MDHEN and SYDVKM. V dropped 6 bases and J dropped 1; count of bases not matched to a gene: 6. The length of the CDR3 is 16 residues. The CDR3 loop reads CASRPRQGGTNEKLFF. The CDR3 DNA sequence: TGTGCCAGCAGGCCCCGACAGGGGGGAACTAATGAAAAACTGTTTTTT.